Listed below are T cell receptor beta chains from one sample, sequenced in a study of cytomegalovirus exposure and HLA in healthy donors. Clones were read by immunoSEQ multiplex PCR, and TCRdb kept only the in-frame ones, dropping some. The table lists roughly 160,000 clones, roughly 80% of them singletons, with roughly 2.3% in the top ten. The sequenced material came from PBMCs. Source of these receptors: a male donor in good health and CMV-seronegative. Each CDR3 is given with its conserved first and last residue. A D gene is named only where the DNA matches it firmly. Size is stated for part of the rows, as once, few or many counts, or as a class when the clone is expanded.

j_call	v_call	clone_size	d_call	cdr3_aa	cdr3_nt
TRBJ2-7	TRBV5-4	.	TRBD1	CASSFGQGEQYF	TGTGCCAGCAGCTTCGGACAGGGTGAGCAGTACTTC
TRBJ2-5	TRBV5-1	once	.	CASSSRSDQETQYF	TGCGCCAGCAGCTCCAGGTCGGATCAAGAGACCCAGTACTTC
TRBJ2-3	TRBV7-9	once	.	CASSPPGTDTQYF	TGTGCCAGCAGCCCTCCGGGCACAGATACGCAGTATTTT
TRBJ2-7	TRBV7-2	.	TRBD2	CASSETSGGDYEQYF	TGTGCCAGCAGCGAAACTAGCGGGGGGGACTACGAGCAGTACTTC
TRBJ2-2	TRBV4-3	few	.	CASSGTTELYTGELFF	TGCGCCAGCAGCGGGACAACAGAACTTTACACCGGGGAGCTGTTTTTT
TRBJ2-3	TRBV6-6	.	TRBD1	CASSSGQSTDTQYF	TGTGCCAGCAGTTCGGGACAGAGCACAGATACGCAGTATTTT
TRBJ2-1	TRBV7-8	once	.	CASSSPFGSSSYNEQFF	TGTGCCAGCAGCTCACCGTTCGGGTCTAGCTCCTACAATGAGCAGTTCTTC
TRBJ2-1	TRBV29-1	.	TRBD2	CSVTGTSGRASYNEQFF	TGCAGCGTCACCGGGACTAGCGGGAGGGCCTCCTACAATGAGCAGTTCTTC
TRBJ2-3	TRBV9	.	TRBD2	CASSVAPGGWPDTQYF	TGTGCCAGCAGCGTAGCCCCGGGGGGTTGGCCAGATACGCAGTATTTT
TRBJ2-4	TRBV4-1	.	.	CASSQDLDRVAKNIQYF	TGCGCCAGCAGCCAAGATTTGGACAGAGTAGCCAAAAACATTCAGTACTTC
TRBJ2-7	TRBV5-1	.	.	CASSRTQGGMNEQYF	TGCGCCAGCAGCAGAACCCAGGGTGGGATGAACGAGCAGTACTTC
TRBJ1-5	TRBV10-1	.	.	CASSAGSNQPQHF	TGCGCCAGCAGTGCAGGCAGCAATCAGCCCCAGCATTTT
TRBJ2-7	TRBV6-4	.	.	CASTGTSVPSYEQYF	TGTGCCAGCACCGGAACTAGTGTCCCTTCCTACGAGCAGTACTTC
TRBJ2-7	TRBV7-2	.	TRBD1	CASSVRDRGYEQYF	TGTGCCAGCAGCGTAAGGGACAGGGGCTACGAGCAGTACTTC
TRBJ2-1	TRBV5-1	.	TRBD1	CASSLSPGTGRYNEQFF	TGCGCCAGCAGCTTGTCCCCCGGGACAGGGAGGTACAATGAGCAGTTCTTC
TRBJ2-7	TRBV5-4	.	TRBD2	CASSHAGTSAEQYF	TGTGCCAGCAGCCACGCCGGGACTAGCGCCGAGCAGTACTTC
TRBJ2-3	TRBV2	.	TRBD1	CASSDLGQGGTDTQYF	TGTGCCAGCAGTGATTTGGGACAGGGGGGCACAGATACGCAGTATTTT
TRBJ2-1	TRBV19	.	TRBD1	CASSIRDSNNEQFF	TGTGCCAGTAGTATCCGGGACAGCAACAATGAGCAGTTCTTC
TRBJ2-1	TRBV27	.	TRBD2	CASSLPMGSGSNEQFF	TGTGCCAGCAGTCTTCCGATGGGTAGCGGGAGCAATGAGCAGTTCTTC
TRBJ2-2	TRBV5-1	.	.	CASSLNSRRDLNTGELFF	TGCGCCAGCAGCTTGAACTCCCGGCGGGATTTAAACACCGGGGAGCTGTTTTTT
TRBJ1-2	TRBV7-3	once	TRBD1	CASSPTGGAGGYTF	TGTGCCAGCAGCCCGACAGGGGGCGCGGGAGGCTACACCTTC
TRBJ2-2	TRBV5-1	.	TRBD1	CASSLEGSGQGETGELFF	TGCGCCAGCAGCTTGGAGGGTTCGGGACAGGGAGAAACCGGGGAGCTGTTTTTT
TRBJ2-5	TRBV11-3	.	.	CASSLDRETQYF	TGTGCCAGCAGCTTAGATCGGGAGACCCAGTACTTC
TRBJ2-2	TRBV9	.	.	CASSVGGVVTGELFF	TGTGCCAGCAGCGTAGGTGGAGTGGTCACCGGGGAGCTGTTTTTT
TRBJ2-5	TRBV5-1	.	TRBD1	CASSLWTGAPQETQYF	TGCGCCAGCAGCTTATGGACAGGAGCTCCCCAAGAGACCCAGTACTTC
TRBJ2-7	TRBV6-1	.	TRBD1	CASSEYRDRGLYEQYF	TGTGCCAGCAGTGAGTACCGGGACAGGGGGCTTTACGAGCAGTACTTC
TRBJ2-7	TRBV5-1	few	.	CASSLEGFSRVYEQYF	TGCGCCAGCAGCTTGGAAGGATTTTCTCGGGTCTACGAGCAGTACTTC
TRBJ2-3	TRBV5-4	.	TRBD2	CASSERIAGLTDTQYF	TGTGCCAGCAGCGAGAGGATAGCGGGACTCACAGATACGCAGTATTTT
TRBJ1-5	TRBV28	.	.	CASSLAGYNQPQHF	TGTGCCAGCAGTTTAGCCGGGTACAATCAGCCCCAGCATTTT
TRBJ2-3	TRBV5-1	.	TRBD1	CASSLGDRGWGTSTDTQYF	TGCGCCAGCAGCTTGGGTGACAGGGGCTGGGGGACTAGCACAGATACGCAGTATTTT
TRBJ1-5	TRBV28	once	.	CASSLFPRGGLEQPQHF	TGTGCCAGCAGTCTTTTTCCCCGAGGAGGGTTGGAACAGCCCCAGCATTTT
TRBJ2-3	TRBV7-2	.	TRBD2	CASSPPGLAGGTDTQYF	TGTGCCAGCAGCCCACCGGGACTAGCGGGCGGCACAGATACGCAGTATTTT
TRBJ1-2	TRBV19	.	TRBD1	CASSPSDRVYGYTF	TGTGCCAGTAGTCCATCGGACAGGGTCTATGGCTACACCTTC
TRBJ1-2	TRBV7-8	.	TRBD1	CASSVRDRDYGYTF	TGTGCCAGCAGCGTCCGGGACAGGGATTATGGCTACACCTTC
TRBJ2-2	TRBV5-1	few	TRBD1	CASSIRGQGGELFF	TGCGCCAGCAGCATCAGGGGGCAGGGCGGGGAGCTGTTTTTT
TRBJ2-7	TRBV9	once	TRBD1	CASSHGQGSYEQYF	TGTGCCAGCAGCCACGGACAGGGAAGCTACGAGCAGTACTTC
TRBJ2-5	TRBV7-2	.	.	CASSLARRGGETQYF	TGTGCCAGCAGCTTAGCCCGGAGGGGGGGGGAGACCCAGTACTTC
TRBJ2-2	TRBV11-3	.	TRBD2	CASSLASAGGGELFF	TGTGCCAGCAGCTTAGCGTCAGCGGGGGGCGGGGAGCTGTTTTTT
TRBJ2-2	TRBV5-4	.	TRBD2	CASSTKREANTGELFF	TGTGCCAGCAGCACCAAGCGGGAGGCGAACACCGGGGAGCTGTTTTTT
TRBJ1-1	TRBV9	.	.	CASSVDPGDTEAFF	TGTGCCAGCAGCGTAGATCCGGGTGACACTGAAGCTTTCTTT
TRBJ2-5	TRBV25-1	.	TRBD2	CASPGRGDKETQYF	TGTGCCAGTCCCGGGCGGGGGGACAAAGAGACCCAGTACTTC
TRBJ1-2	TRBV12-5	.	.	CASGNTGHGYPF	TGTGCTAGTGGTAACACAGGGCACGGCTACCCCTTC
TRBJ2-7	TRBV7-9	once	.	CASSSSGVFYEQYF	TGTGCCAGCAGCTCATCGGGGGTATTCTACGAGCAGTACTTC
TRBJ2-7	TRBV7-2	.	.	CASSLAAARSSYEQYF	TGTGCCAGCAGCTTAGCGGCTGCTAGAAGCTCCTACGAGCAGTACTTC
TRBJ2-2	TRBV6-1	few	.	CATLPRDTGELFF	TGTGCCACCCTCCCCCGGGACACCGGGGAGCTGTTTTTT
TRBJ1-6	TRBV15	.	TRBD1	CATSIWDRGKSPLHF	TGTGCCACCAGCATTTGGGACAGAGGAAAGTCACCCCTCCACTTT
TRBJ2-2	TRBV7-9	.	.	CASSLVRSGNTGELFF	TGTGCCAGCAGCTTAGTCCGTAGTGGGAACACCGGGGAGCTGTTTTTT
TRBJ2-5	TRBV28	.	.	CASSSVQETQYF	TGTGCCAGCAGTTCTGTACAAGAGACCCAGTACTTC
TRBJ2-5	TRBV18	.	TRBD1	CASSPGQGAETQYF	TGTGCCAGCTCACCGGGACAGGGGGCAGAGACCCAGTACTTC
TRBJ1-2	TRBV5-1	.	.	CASSYGDARLQGGYTF	TGCGCCAGCAGCTATGGGGACGCAAGGCTACAGGGTGGCTACACCTTC
TRBJ1-4	TRBV6-6	.	.	CASSYRETNEKLFF	TGTGCCAGCAGTTACAGGGAGACTAATGAAAAACTGTTTTTT
TRBJ2-1	TRBV6-5	few	TRBD1	CASRIGTAGNEQFF	TGTGCCAGCCGGATCGGGACAGCCGGTAATGAGCAGTTCTTC
TRBJ2-3	TRBV5-1	.	.	CASSLASFLTDTQYF	TGCGCCAGCAGCTTGGCCAGTTTCCTCACAGATACGCAGTATTTT
TRBJ1-1	TRBV5-6	few	TRBD1	CASSLEFNRGNTEAFF	TGTGCCAGCAGCTTGGAATTTAACAGGGGGAACACTGAAGCTTTCTTT